A single sample gave rise to the 32 T cell receptor beta chains below, sequenced in a study of early T cells in non-severe SARS-CoV-2 infection. A single record per CDR3 protein comes from TCRdb applying MiXCR to the 5' RACE reads. The repertoire has tens of thousands of distinct CDR3 sequences, approximately 8% of them found once; the top ten carry 3.5% to 5%. The material was whole blood, obtained at baseline. These receptors were collected from an adult who was a healthcare worker with PCR-confirmed SARS-CoV-2 infection or an uninfected control (not recorded which).

The chain carries TRBV5-1 and TRBJ2-1, with 12 bases that match TRBD2. The germline gives CDR1 SGHRS, CDR2 YFSETQ. V trimming: 3 bases; J trimming: 6 bases; junction bases outside the gene matches: 4. CDR3 size: 15 residues. CDR3 loop: CASSSSSGRVNEQFF. In DNA form, the CDR3 reads TGCGCCAGCAGCTCCTCTAGCGGGAGGGTCAATGAGCAGTTCTTC. The variable domain in full, with the rest retrieved from reference TRBV5-1 and TRBJ2-1, is KAGVTQTPRYLIKTRGQQVTLSCSPISGHRSVSWYQQTPGQGLQFLFEYFSETQRNKGNFPGRFSGRQFSNSRSEMNVSTLELGDSALYLCASSSSSGRVNEQFFGPGTRLTVL.

This clonotype appeared a few times. This chain joins TRBV18 and TRBJ2-4; the D is unclear. The V gene lost 1 base and the J gene lost 0 bases, with 10 bases spanning the gap. The germline gives CDR1 KGHSH, CDR2 LQKENI. This CDR3 region has 16 residues. The CDR3 DNA follows: TGTGCCAGCTCACCACGGGCAGACCAAGCCAAAAACATTCAGTACTTC. Its protein is CASSPRADQAKNIQYF.

The chain couples TRBV12-3 or TRBV12-4 to TRBJ1-1; D ambiguous. The ends were cut back, 3 bases at V and 5 bases at J, with 13 bases in the middle. CDR3 length: 14 residues. The CDR3 nucleotides are TGTGCCAGCAGTTTGGGGTCATCGAGAACTGAAGCTTTCTTT. Translated, it gives CASSLGSSRTEAFF.

This rearrangement joins TRBV12-3 or TRBV12-4 to TRBJ2-3; the match to TRBD2 covers 11 bases. The CDR3 has 18 residues. V shed 6 bases, J shed 1 base, and the junction held 12 bases outside the gene matches. The CDR3 protein is CASSRTSGGGFGTDTQYF. The CDR3 DNA reads as TGTGCCAGCAGCCGAACTAGCGGGGGCGGGTTTGGCACAGATACGCAGTATTTT.

This clonotype showed up just a few times. J is TRBJ2-6 and V is TRBV12-3 or TRBV12-4; D may be TRBD2 (5 bases). This CDR3 has 14 amino acids. With 3 bases removed from V and 2 bases from J, the gap between germline ends came to 5 bases. CDR3 sequence: CASSFGAGANVLTF. The CDR3 coding sequence is TGTGCCAGCAGTTTCGGGGCTGGGGCCAACGTCCTGACTTTC.

This clonotype was seen only a few times. The chain joins TRBV4-2 to TRBJ1-6, with 8 bases identical to TRBD1. Trimming removed 4 bases from V and 1 base from J; junction bases left unmatched: 3. The CDR3 is 16 residues long. Germline values: CDR1 LGHNA, CDR2 YNFKEQ. The CDR3 reads CASSPGQGSYNSPLHF. As DNA, the CDR3 is TGTGCCAGCAGCCCCGGACAGGGATCCTATAATTCACCCCTCCACTTT.

This clonotype occurred many times. The chain couples TRBV18 to TRBJ1-1, with D tentatively TRBD1 (6 bases). Germline V gene data show CDR1 as KGHSH and CDR2 as LQKENI. The CDR3 contains 18 residues. V was clipped by 3 bases and J by 1 base, with 21 bases between them. For the CDR3, the DNA is TGTGCCAGCTCACCCCCGACCGACAGGTTACCCCCGAACACTGAAGCTTTCTTT. It translates to CASSPPTDRLPPNTEAFF.

The V and J genes are TRBV11-2 and TRBJ2-1; 11 positions agree with TRBD2. The CDR3 extends over 16 amino acids. With 6 bases clipped from V and 5 bases from J, the junction kept 9 bases outside the gene matches. Germline V gives CDR1 SGHAT, CDR2 FQNNGV. The CDR3 region is CASSRLAGGLDNEQFF. The CDR3 DNA sequence: TGTGCCAGCAGTCGTCTAGCGGGAGGTCTGGACAATGAGCAGTTCTTC.

This rearrangement joins TRBV19 to TRBJ2-7; no clear D gene. V was pared by 2 bases and J by 2 bases, with 10 bases between. Germline CDR1 and CDR2: LNHDA and SQIVND (reference sequence). The CDR3 runs to 14 residues. CDR3 nucleotides: TGTGCCAGTAGTATATACGACGGACCCTACGAGCAGTACTTC. Its translation is CASSIYDGPYEQYF.

The V gene is TRBV5-1, the J gene TRBJ2-2, with D hard to call. V lost 4 bases and J lost 2, with 15 bases in between. Looked up from germline, CDR1 is SGHRS and CDR2 is YFSETQ. The CDR3 loop spans 16 amino acids. The CDR3 DNA reads as TGCGCCAGCAGCCTAAGACTTACTTCAAACACCGGGGAGCTGTTTTTT. Protein product: CASSLRLTSNTGELFF.

This clonotype was picked up a small number of times. This rearrangement joins TRBV4-2 to TRBJ2-3; 11 bases line up with TRBD2. The ends lost 4 bases at V and 5 bases at J; junction bases unmatched: 14. CDR1 is LGHNA and CDR2 is YNFKEQ in the germline V gene. The CDR3 consists of 18 residues. Here the CDR3 DNA reads TGTGCCAGCAGCCCCTACCCTACTAGCGGGAGTTTGGTAGATACGCAGTATTTT. Its translation is CASSPYPTSGSLVDTQYF.

The sample holds many counts of this clonotype. This sequence joins TRBV30 and TRBJ2-2, with D possibly being TRBD1 (6 bases). This CDR3 contains 14 residues. The V end was cut by 4 bases, the J end by 1 base, with 10 bases between. Germline CDR1 is GTSNPN and CDR2 is SVGIG (reference sequence). CDR3 in amino acids: CAWNLGGNTGELFF. The CDR3 DNA reads as TGTGCCTGGAATCTAGGGGGGAACACCGGGGAGCTGTTTTTT.

This chain uses TRBV5-6 with TRBJ2-7, with D possibly TRBD1 on 5 matching bases. V lost 1 base and J lost 6, with 17 bases in between. Germline V CDR1 and CDR2: SGHDT, YYEEEE. The CDR3 loop spans 15 amino acids. Here the CDR3 reads CASSLSAGPFTEQYF. Written as DNA, the CDR3 is TGTGCCAGCAGCTTGTCGGCAGGGCCCTTTACCGAGCAGTACTTC.

This clonotype was recorded many times. The J gene is TRBJ2-7, the V gene TRBV6-5; the D gene is possibly TRBD2 (6 bases). The CDR3 is 13 residues long. Germline lookup yields CDR1 MNHEY and CDR2 SVGAGI. Trimming removed 4 bases from V and 8 bases from J, with 15 bases in between. The CDR3 region is CASSSEDGGKQYF. The CDR3 bases are TGTGCCAGCAGTTCCGAGGACGGCGGGAAGCAGTACTTC.

This clonotype was found many times. The chain uses TRBV12-3 or TRBV12-4 and TRBJ1-6; perhaps TRBD1 as D (5 bases). Trimming left V 3 bases short and J 11 bases short, with 17 bases between. CDR3 length: 15 residues. The CDR3 protein is CASSLLGGGKTPLHF. The CDR3 DNA reads as TGTGCCAGCAGTTTGCTGGGTGGGGGGAAAACACCCCTCCACTTT.

CDR3 sequence (DNA): TGTGCCAGCAGCCTCGGTACACTCCAAGAGACCCAGTACTTC. The encoded protein is CASSLGTLQETQYF. The V gene is TRBV7-6, the J gene TRBJ2-5; no clear D. V gave up 5 bases and J gave up 1 base, with 11 bases separating them. In germline, CDR1 is SGHVS, CDR2 FNYEAQ. The CDR3 totals 14 residues. Full variable domain (rest looked up from reference TRBV7-6 and TRBJ2-5): GAGVSQSPRYKVTKRGQDVALRCDPISGHVSLYWYRQALGQGPEFLTYFNYEAQQDKSGLPNDRFSAERPEGSISTLTIQRTEQRDSAMYRCASSLGTLQETQYFGPGTRLLVL.

This chain connects TRBV29-1 to TRBJ1-1; 9 nucleotides line up with TRBD1. The V segment lost 7 bases and the J segment 2 bases; nucleotides outside the gene matches: 5. This CDR3 has 13 amino acids. CDR1 is SQVTM, CDR2 ANQGSEA, per germline. CDR3 protein: CSGQDRGNTEAFF. In DNA, the CDR3 is TGCAGCGGTCAGGACAGGGGAAACACTGAAGCTTTCTTT.

The rearrangement joins TRBV23-1 to TRBJ2-1; D remains unclear. TRBV23-1 is an open reading frame, and its role is uncertain. The CDR3 sequence is 16 residues long. Trimming removed 2 bases from V and 1 base from J, with 12 bases in between. The CDR3 protein is CASSQIPYLSYNEQFF. CDR3 nucleotides: TGCGCCAGCAGTCAAATCCCCTACCTATCCTACAATGAGCAGTTCTTC.

V usage is TRBV5-5 and J usage is TRBJ2-1; no reliable D call. Germline V CDR1 and CDR2: SGHKS, YYEKEE (reference sequence). Trimming removed 0 bases from V and 6 bases from J, with 7 bases in between. This CDR3 region has 13 residues. The CDR3 nucleotides are TGTGCCAGCAGCTTGGTGTCTAGCAATGAGCAGTTCTTC. Amino acids: CASSLVSSNEQFF.

The chain links TRBV2 to TRBJ2-7; 7 positions agree with TRBD2. J lost 3 bases, V lost 6 bases, and 11 bases had no gene match. CDR1 SNHLY and CDR2 FYNNEI come from the germline V gene. The CDR3 is made up of 15 amino acids. The CDR3 coding sequence is TGTGCCAGCAGAAACTCCCCTAGCGGAAGCTACGAGCAGTACTTC. This gives the protein CASRNSPSGSYEQYF.

In this sample, this clonotype turned up a few times. The genes are TRBV11-2 and TRBJ2-5, with 8 bases aligning to TRBD2. Losses at the gene ends were 5 bases for V and 9 bases for J; bases not matched to a gene: 2. Germline V gives CDR1 SGHAT, CDR2 FQNNGV. There are 11 residues in the CDR3. The CDR3: CASSAGGAQYF. For the CDR3, the DNA is TGTGCCAGCAGCGCCGGGGGGGCCCAGTACTTC.

V and J are TRBV6-5 and TRBJ2-3, with 7 bases aligning to TRBD1. The CDR3 consists of 12 residues. Trimming took 6 bases from V and 5 from J; bases not matched to a gene: 2. Germline CDR1 reads MNHEY; CDR2 reads SVGAGI. The CDR3: CASSRDRDTQYF. CDR3 nucleotide sequence: TGTGCCAGCAGCCGGGACAGAGATACGCAGTATTTT.

This clonotype was seen at least ten times. The V call is TRBV21-1, the J call TRBJ2-2; the table's D gene call, TRBD2, was not cross checked with the DNA. TRBV21-1 is marked as a pseudogene. CDR3 size: 16 residues. The CDR3 sequence: CASSWWQGGPTGELFF. In DNA, the CDR3 is TGTGCCAGCTCTTGGTGGCAGGGTGGCCCTACCGGGGAGCTGTTTTTT.

This clonotype was counted only a few times. The CDR3 DNA reads TGTGCCAGCAGCCGTTCTTACGAGCAGTACTTC. Encoded protein: CASSRSYEQYF. The chain couples TRBV11-2 to TRBJ2-7, with D hard to call. CDR1 is SGHAT, CDR2 FQNNGV, per germline. The ends were cut back, 5 bases at V and 4 bases at J, with 6 bases in the middle. The CDR3 runs 11 residues.

This clonotype was observed many times. This sequence joins TRBV7-6 and TRBJ2-5; D is unresolved. The CDR3 consists of 13 residues. V lost 5 bases and J 4 bases, leaving 11 bases between the germline ends. Germline V gives CDR1 SGHVS, CDR2 FNYEAQ. The CDR3 DNA is TGTGCCAGCAGCCCCGGGCGTCCAGAGACCCAGTACTTC. Translating it yields CASSPGRPETQYF.

This clonotype has a count of ten or more. This rearrangement joins TRBV5-1 to TRBJ2-1; D possibly corresponds to TRBD1 (6 bases). Germline values: CDR1 SGHRS, CDR2 YFSETQ. The V gene lost 1 base and the J gene lost 4 bases, with 6 bases spanning the gap. CDR3 size: 13 residues. CDR3 sequence (DNA): TGCGCCAGCAGCTTGACAGGGTACAATGAGCAGTTCTTC. Its protein product is CASSLTGYNEQFF.

With regard to this clonotype: A much larger clone is a single base away; this may be a read error. V and J are TRBV20-1 and TRBJ1-2; D is unclear. The V end was cut by 2 bases, the J end by 0 bases, with 10 bases between. The CDR3 runs 14 residues. CDR1 is DFQATT and CDR2 is SNEGSKA in the germline V gene (reference sequence). The CDR3 reads CSARKGLANYGYTF. CDR3 coding DNA: TGCAGTGCTAGAAAGGGATTGGCTAACTATGGCTACACCTTC.

This clonotype showed up just a few times. The DNA of the CDR3 is TGTGCCAGCTCACGGCCGGCGGGGGCCCACACCGGGGAGCTGTTTTTT. This gives the protein CASSRPAGAHTGELFF. The gene calls are TRBV18 and TRBJ2-2; possible D gene TRBD2, 7 bases. This CDR3 contains 16 residues. Germline values: CDR1 KGHSH, CDR2 LQKENI. The V end lost 4 bases, the J end lost 3 bases, and 15 bases lay between the germline ends.

This clonotype was seen repeatedly, ten times or more. V usage is TRBV6-1 and J usage is TRBJ1-4; perhaps TRBD1 as D (5 bases). Trimming cost V 3 bases and J 6 bases, with 17 bases left between them. CDR1 MNHNS and CDR2 SASEGT come from the germline V gene. CDR3 length: 16 amino acids. The CDR3 sequence: CASSEHTGIPYEKLFF. CDR3 in DNA: TGTGCCAGCAGTGAGCATACAGGAATACCTTATGAAAAACTGTTTTTT.

In its sample, this clonotype was seen a few times. The chain couples TRBV12-3 or TRBV12-4 to TRBJ2-7; TRBD2 aligns across 7 bases. The CDR3 length is 14 residues. V was pared by 3 bases and J by 3 bases, with 5 bases of the junction left unmatched. The CDR3: CASSLREKVYEQYF. In DNA, the CDR3 is TGTGCCAGCAGTTTGCGGGAGAAGGTCTACGAGCAGTACTTC.

There are many counts of this clonotype. This sequence joins TRBV7-9 and TRBJ2-1, with a weak D call TRBD2 (7 bases). Germline CDR1 reads SEHNR; CDR2 reads FQNEAQ (reference sequence). V shed 2 bases and J shed 4 bases, with 24 bases lying between them. The CDR3 totals 19 residues. This CDR3 reads CASSLSAGAGAGPYNEQFF. DNA of the CDR3: TGTGCCAGCAGCTTATCCGCAGGGGCCGGAGCGGGACCTTACAATGAGCAGTTCTTC.

A few counts support this clonotype. The chain links TRBV7-8 to TRBJ2-5; perhaps TRBD1 as D (5 bases). This CDR3 region has 12 residues. Trimming left V 5 bases short and J 9 bases short, with 13 bases between. Germline CDR1 SGHVS, CDR2 FQNEAQ. The CDR3, as DNA: TGTGCCAGCAGCCTGGATGGGGCAGCCCAGTACTTC. This sequence encodes CASSLDGAAQYF.